This T cell receptor (beta chain) came from a study of blood T cell repertoires in COVID-19. There are 14 residues in the CDR3. CDR1 LGHDT and CDR2 YNNKEL come from the germline V gene (reference sequence). Trimming removed 2 bases from V and 0 bases from J, with 7 bases in between. The data were produced by immunoSEQ multiplex PCR, yet TCRdb's version contains in-frame clones alone and is incomplete. The table has about 100,000 clones, approximately 80% seen once. V usage is TRBV3-1 (or the pseudogene TRBV3-2) and J usage is TRBJ2-5, with D maybe TRBD2 (5 bases). This TCR was recovered from a woman aged 70-85 years with acute or convalescent COVID-19. Sequences were obtained from peripheral blood. The chain's CDR3 is CASSQRGNQETQYF. The CDR3 nucleotides read TGTGCCAGCAGCCAAAGAGGGAACCAAGAGACCCAGTACTTC.